This T cell receptor beta chain derives from a study of T cell repertoires in cytomegalovirus infection. Study-wide background: Public signatures in TCR beta pointed to CMV infection and matching HLA type. The study, taken as a whole, reports: Carriers of CMV plus the relevant HLA were identified by cumulative public TCR beta family frequency. There were HLA-C-restricted CMV-specific TCR beta clonotypes dominating the ex vivo response.

TCRdb itself ran the reads through MiXCR, one entry per CDR3 protein. The sample lists under 250,000 distinct CDR3 sequences, around 6.6% occurring once. Trimming cost V 2 bases and J 2 bases; bases outside gene matches: 11. CDR3 size: 18 residues. CDR1 and CDR2 (germline): MNHEY, SVGAGI. In the case of this clonotype: Its specificity is unknown.

The source material was PBMCs. The origin of this receptor is a human donor in good health (CMV status not recorded). Some clones in this sample may be carry-over from other donors' samples. The chain has TRBV6-5 and TRBJ2-3, with 9 bases lining up with TRBD1. The CDR3 spells CASSYTAGTGTPTDTQYF. As DNA, the CDR3 is TGTGCCAGCAGTTACACGGCCGGGACAGGGACTCCCACAGATACGCAGTATTTT.